A single sample is the source of the 32 T cell receptor beta chains below, sequenced in a study of CD8 T cells in Susac syndrome (dated by TCRdb to the late 2010s). Receptors were amplified or captured by the immunoSEQ multiplex PCR assay. RNA was extracted with the RNeasy kit and roughly 0.45 to 1 ug was reverse transcribed using random hexamers. In TCRdb, the public reads were trimmed at Q25 with fastp and aligned with MiXCR, with productive beta chains retained. Rows with one shared CDR3 protein collapse into an entry with the most common genes and DNA. The sample contains tens of thousands of distinct CDR3 sequences, 94% of them found a single time. About 0.3% of the sample is taken by the ten largest. The sample consisted of CD8+ T cells from PBMCs. Receptor source: a human donor in good health.

The chain uses TRBV7-2 and TRBJ1-3; unclear D gene. The V end lost 4 bases, the J end lost 10 bases, and 8 bases lay between the germline ends. The germline gives CDR1 SGHTA, CDR2 FQGNSA. This CDR3 is built from 11 residues. DNA for the CDR3: TGTGCCAGCAGCTACGGGCGGACCATATATTTT. The encoded protein is CASSYGRTIYF.

The chain carries TRBV18 and TRBJ2-7; TRBD2 aligns across 9 bases. The CDR3 is 17 amino acids. V shed 2 bases and J 0 bases; nucleotides not matched to a gene: 8. CDR1 and CDR2 (germline): KGHSH, LQKENI. CDR3 residues: CASSPTSGGSSSYEQYF. The CDR3 bases are TGTGCCAGCTCACCAACCAGCGGGGGGTCGAGCTCCTACGAGCAGTACTTC.

J is TRBJ2-4 and V is TRBV9; 15 nucleotides match TRBD2. V gave up 1 base and J gave up 7 bases; unmatched junction bases: 6. The CDR3 is made up of 17 amino acids. Germline CDR1 is SGDLS and CDR2 is YYNGEE. The CDR3 DNA reads as TGTGCCAGCAGCGTATTGGGACTAGCGGGAGGTGGCAACATTCAGTACTTC. This encodes CASSVLGLAGGGNIQYF.

The chain links TRBV4-1 to TRBJ2-3, with a possible D match to TRBD2 (5 bases). Trimming shortened V by 4 bases and J by 5 bases, and 13 bases separated the two germline ends. The CDR3 is 14 residues long. CDR1 is MGHRA and CDR2 is YSYEKL in the germline V gene. CDR3 nucleotide sequence: TGCGCCAGCAGCCCGGACCCACGGGGAGATACGCAGTATTTT. As protein: CASSPDPRGDTQYF.

CDR3 residues: CSARVIQTGANVLTF. DNA for the CDR3: TGCAGTGCTAGAGTGATACAGACTGGGGCCAACGTCCTGACTTTC. The V and J genes are TRBV20-1 and TRBJ2-6; no firm D call. This CDR3 has 15 amino acids. The ends were cut back, 1 base at V and 2 bases at J, with 9 bases in the middle. Per germline, CDR1 DFQATT and CDR2 SNEGSKA (reference sequence).

V is TRBV27 and J is TRBJ2-5; D is undetermined. This CDR3 spans 10 amino acids. V dropped 10 bases and J dropped 2 bases, with 5 bases sitting between them. Per germline, CDR1 MNHEY and CDR2 SMNVEV (reference sequence). The CDR3: CAIGQETQYF. For the CDR3, the DNA is TGTGCCATCGGACAAGAGACCCAGTACTTC.

The V call is TRBV4-1, the J call TRBJ2-1; a possible D gene is TRBD2 (5 bases). Germline V lookup: CDR1 MGHRA, CDR2 YSYEKL. The V end was cut by 0 bases, the J end by 8 bases, with 17 bases between. The CDR3 runs to 16 residues. This CDR3 is CASSQEAGSRGHEQFF. The CDR3 DNA is TGCGCCAGCAGCCAAGAGGCAGGTAGTCGGGGTCATGAGCAGTTCTTC.

The V gene is TRBV12-3 or TRBV12-4, the J gene TRBJ2-7; TRBD1 matches 8 bases. The CDR3 contains 15 residues. After removal of 6 bases from V and 0 bases from J, the junction contained 7 bases not matched to a gene. The CDR3 DNA sequence: TGTGCCAGCAGCCGGACAGGGTTTAGCTCCTACGAGCAGTACTTC. Translation gives CASSRTGFSSYEQYF.

This chain links TRBV20-1 with TRBJ2-7, with TRBD2 matching over 9 bases. V was pared by 6 bases and J by 2 bases, with 11 bases of the junction left unmatched. Germline V gene lookup returns CDR1 DFQATT and CDR2 SNEGSKA (reference sequence). There are 15 residues in the CDR3. The CDR3 DNA sequence: TGCAGTGCCCCAGTGAGCGGGAGGCCAACCTACGAGCAGTACGTC. It specifies CSAPVSGRPTYEQYV.

The rearrangement uses TRBV20-1 and TRBJ2-2; 9 bases map to TRBD2. Unmatched junction bases numbered 11, after V lost 3 bases and J lost 0 bases. Germline V lookup: CDR1 DFQATT, CDR2 SNEGSKA (reference sequence). The CDR3 has 18 residues. CDR3: CSASRRSSGNTNTGELFF. The CDR3 bases are TGCAGTGCTAGTCGGAGGTCTAGCGGGAATACGAACACCGGGGAGCTGTTTTTT.

This rearrangement joins TRBV4-1 to TRBJ1-5; perhaps TRBD1 as D (5 bases). Trimming removed 1 base from V and 7 bases from J, with 14 bases in between. There are 15 residues in the CDR3. Germline V gives CDR1 MGHRA, CDR2 YSYEKL. CDR3 protein: CASSQVEARAQPQHF. In DNA form, the CDR3 reads TGCGCCAGCAGCCAAGTTGAGGCCAGGGCCCAGCCCCAGCATTTT.

This sequence joins TRBV9 and TRBJ2-3; TRBD2 matches 9 bases. The J segment lost 4 bases and the V segment lost 3 bases, leaving 12 bases of the junction unmatched. CDR3 length equals 17 residues. CDR1 and CDR2 from the germline V gene are SGDLS and YYNGEE. The CDR3 DNA reads TGTGCCAGCAGCGACCACAGGGGAGCGGGGGGACCAGATACGCAGTATTTT. Protein product: CASSDHRGAGGPDTQYF.

The chain carries TRBV5-6 and TRBJ2-5; perhaps TRBD1 as D (6 bases). The V gene's germline CDR1 is SGHDT and CDR2 YYEEEE. The CDR3 has 12 residues. Trimming took off 4 bases at V and 9 bases at J, with 13 bases between the two ends. CDR3 bases: TGTGCCAGCAGCCTGGGACAAGGCCCCCAGTACTTC. It encodes CASSLGQGPQYF. The complete variable domain, with remaining parts taken from reference TRBV5-6 and TRBJ2-5, reads DAGVTQSPTHLIKTRGQQVTLRCSPKSGHDTVSWYQQALGQGPQFIFQYYEEEERQRGNFPDRFSGHQFPNYSSELNVNALLLGDSALYLCASSLGQGPQYFGPGTRLLVL.

V and J are TRBV4-3 and TRBJ2-7; TRBD1 matches at 11 bases. V lost 1 base to trimming and J lost 5 bases; unmatched junction nucleotides: 4. Germline CDR1 is LGHNA and CDR2 is YSLEER. There are 15 residues in the CDR3. The CDR3 reads CASSQGTGGSDEQYF. CDR3 nucleotides: TGCGCCAGCAGCCAAGGGACAGGGGGCTCTGACGAGCAGTACTTC.

V gene TRBV12-3 or TRBV12-4 combines with J gene TRBJ2-1; possibly TRBD1 for D (6 bases). The CDR3 contains 16 residues. The V and J ends lost 5 bases and 6 bases respectively, with 20 bases between them. The CDR3 DNA reads as TGTGCCAGCAGTCTCCCAGGGGCGGAGGCAGGCAATGAGCAGTTCTTC. Translating it yields CASSLPGAEAGNEQFF.

The rearrangement joins TRBV7-2 to TRBJ2-7; 9 nucleotides agree with TRBD1. The germline gives CDR1 SGHTA, CDR2 FQGNSA. This CDR3 contains 14 residues. The junction had 6 bases not matched to a gene; V was cut back by 6 bases and J by 3 bases. Here the CDR3 reads CASSRGQGIYEQYF. For the CDR3, the DNA is TGTGCCAGCAGTAGGGGACAGGGTATCTACGAGCAGTACTTC.

The chain couples TRBV12-3 or TRBV12-4 to TRBJ2-5; D is possibly TRBD1 or TRBD2 (5 bases each). The V end lost 5 bases, the J end lost 7 bases, and 17 bases lay between the germline ends. CDR3 length: 14 residues. The CDR3 nucleotides are TGTGCCAGCAGTCCCGGGACGGTCCCGGGGACCCAGTACTTC. Residues: CASSPGTVPGTQYF.

The chain joins TRBV7-9 to TRBJ1-4; TRBD1 is a possible D gene (5 bases). Germline V lookup: CDR1 SEHNR, CDR2 FQNEAQ (reference sequence). This CDR3 has 16 residues. V dropped 4 bases and J dropped 8 bases, with 20 bases sitting between them. DNA of the CDR3: TGTGCCAGCAGCTCTCTGGGGGAAAACACGGAGGAAAAACTGTTTTTT. Protein: CASSSLGENTEEKLFF.

In this sample, this clonotype turned up once. The V and J genes are TRBV4-1 and TRBJ2-1; D might be TRBD2 (5 bases). CDR3 length: 13 residues. CDR1 and CDR2 (germline): MGHRA, YSYEKL. The V gene lost 4 bases and the J gene lost 7 bases, with 11 bases spanning the gap. The CDR3 DNA reads TGCGCCAGCAGCCTCCGGGCGGGTAATGAGCAGTTCTTC. Amino acid sequence: CASSLRAGNEQFF.

The chain has TRBV7-6 and TRBJ2-3, with 8 bases lining up with TRBD2. The CDR3 has 16 amino acids. Trimming took 5 bases from V and 5 from J; bases not matched to a gene: 12. Germline-derived CDR1 and CDR2 are SGHVS and FNYEAQ. CDR3 in amino acids: CASSHPGGEYGDTQYF. The DNA for the CDR3 is TGTGCCAGCAGCCACCCCGGGGGGGAATATGGAGATACGCAGTATTTT.

In nucleotides, the CDR3 is TGCGCCAGCAGCCAAGATTCCAGGGGGCGGTTCGAGCAGTACTTC. It specifies CASSQDSRGRFEQYF. The chain links TRBV4-3 to TRBJ2-7, with 8 bases fitting TRBD1. The CDR3 covers 15 residues. J gave up 6 bases and V 0 bases, and 7 bases lay outside the gene matches. CDR1 is LGHNA and CDR2 is YSLEER in the germline V gene.

This chain connects TRBV7-2 to TRBJ2-7; D not resolved. The length of the CDR3 is 14 residues. Per the germline V gene, CDR1 is SGHTA and CDR2 is FQGNSA. Trimming shortened V by 1 base and J by 5 bases, and 12 bases separated the two germline ends. CDR3 nucleotide sequence: TGTGCCAGCAGCTTAGATGTGTCGTACCACGAGCAGTACTTC. Translation gives CASSLDVSYHEQYF.

The chain links TRBV30 to TRBJ2-5, with TRBD2 as a possible D gene (6 bases). V was pared by 1 base and J by 5 bases, with 11 bases between. Germline V gene data show CDR1 as GTSNPN and CDR2 as SVGIG (reference sequence). This CDR3 comprises 13 residues. The CDR3 is CAWSGIGRETQYF. The CDR3, as DNA: TGTGCCTGGAGTGGCATTGGGAGGGAGACCCAGTACTTC.

This clonotype came up a few times. The chain links TRBV27 to TRBJ2-3; no reliable D call. Germline V lookup: CDR1 MNHEY, CDR2 SMNVEV (reference sequence). The CDR3 consists of 14 residues. Between the trimmed V and J ends, which lost 7 bases and 2 bases, there was a span of 13 bases. The DNA of the CDR3 is TGTGCCAGCACTTCGGCTCGGACCACAGATACGCAGTATTTT. The encoded protein is CASTSARTTDTQYF.

The chain has TRBV7-9 and TRBJ2-3; D is perhaps TRBD2 (6 bases). V was clipped by 5 bases and J by 1 base, with 25 bases between them. The CDR3 is made up of 19 amino acids. Germline CDR1 SEHNR, CDR2 FQNEAQ (reference sequence). CDR3 bases: TGTGCCAGCAGCGATAACCCGCGAGGAGGGATCCTCCGCACAGATACGCAGTATTTT. It is translated as CASSDNPRGGILRTDTQYF.

The rearrangement links TRBV7-6 to TRBJ1-1, with D possibly being TRBD1 (6 bases). This CDR3 spans 16 amino acids. Germline V gives CDR1 SGHVS, CDR2 FNYEAQ. V was cut by 6 bases and J by 1 base, with 18 bases left in between. CDR3 region: CASSFGAGATNTEAFF. CDR3 DNA sequence: TGTGCCAGCAGTTTCGGCGCAGGGGCTACGAACACTGAAGCTTTCTTT. Using reference TRBV7-6 and TRBJ1-1 for the parts outside the CDR3, the full variable domain is GAGVSQSPRYKVTKRGQDVALRCDPISGHVSLYWYRQALGQGPEFLTYFNYEAQQDKSGLPNDRFSAERPEGSISTLTIQRTEQRDSAMYRCASSFGAGATNTEAFFGQGTRLTVV.

The chain joins TRBV19 to TRBJ1-5; D may be TRBD1 (6 bases). V gave up 8 bases and J gave up 5 bases, with 19 bases separating them. The V gene's germline CDR1 is LNHDA and CDR2 SQIVND (reference sequence). The CDR3 sequence is 15 residues long. CDR3 bases: TGTGCCAGTCTCTACTTCCGGGACACCCATCAGCCCCAGCATTTT. Translation: CASLYFRDTHQPQHF.

The chain couples TRBV4-1 to TRBJ2-3; the match to TRBD2 covers 9 bases. The CDR3 consists of 17 residues. J lost 2 bases, V lost 1 base, and 7 bases had no gene match. CDR1 is MGHRA and CDR2 is YSYEKL in the germline V gene. The CDR3 reads CASSQVGSGGPTDTQYF. The CDR3 DNA reads TGCGCCAGCAGCCAAGTGGGAAGCGGGGGGCCCACAGATACGCAGTATTTT.

The chain couples TRBV27 to TRBJ1-2; D is unclear. The CDR3 runs to 13 residues. V lost 0 bases and J lost 5, with 7 bases in between. Germline V gene data show CDR1 as MNHEY and CDR2 as SMNVEV (reference sequence). CDR3 amino acids: CASSLSITYGYTF. The CDR3 DNA sequence: TGTGCCAGCAGTTTATCAATCACTTATGGCTACACCTTC.

V and J are TRBV7-8 and TRBJ2-5, with D unresolved. Trimming took off 2 bases at V and 1 base at J, with 11 bases between the two ends. The CDR3 extends over 15 amino acids. Germline V gene lookup returns CDR1 SGHVS and CDR2 FQNEAQ. Here the CDR3 DNA reads TGTGCCAGCAGCTTAATCGAGAATATCCAAGAGACCCAGTACTTC. Translating it yields CASSLIENIQETQYF.

V and J are TRBV6-4 and TRBJ2-1; D possibly corresponds to TRBD1 (6 bases). V lost 2 bases and J 6 bases, leaving 11 bases between the germline ends. In germline, CDR1 is MRHNA, CDR2 SNTAGT. The CDR3 contains 14 residues. The CDR3 region is CASSDGQFPNEQFF. CDR3 DNA: TGTGCCAGCAGTGACGGACAGTTTCCCAATGAGCAGTTCTTC.

The chain combines TRBV7-9 with TRBJ2-5; a weak D match, TRBD2 (6 bases). V dropped 4 bases and J dropped 2 bases, with 17 bases sitting between them. CDR1 and CDR2 (germline): SEHNR, FQNEAQ (reference sequence). This CDR3 region has 16 residues. This chain's CDR3 is CASSSLKAGRQETQYF. CDR3 coding DNA: TGTGCCAGCAGCTCCCTTAAGGCGGGACGACAAGAGACCCAGTACTTC.